The 15 T cell receptor beta chains below come from one sample, sequenced in a study of identical twins. MiXCR, applied by TCRdb to the 5' RACE reads, yields one record per CDR3 protein. The table includes some 1,600,000 distinct CDR3 sequences, about 32% detected once. Sequencing was carried out using cord blood. The receptor source for this set is a newborn girl in good health.

This clonotype was detected many times. The CDR3 DNA is TGTGCCATCAGTGGTGGTTCGACTGTGACCTACGAGCAGTACTTC. This translates into CAISGGSTVTYEQYF. The gene calls are TRBV10-3 and TRBJ2-7, with D unclear. With 4 bases removed from V and 2 bases from J, the gap between germline ends came to 15 bases. CDR3 size: 15 residues. CDR1 ENHRY and CDR2 SYGVKD come from the germline V gene.

This clonotype was observed a handful of times. The chain combines TRBV20-1 with TRBJ2-3, with 9 bases aligning to TRBD1. Germline lookup yields CDR1 DFQATT and CDR2 SNEGSKA (reference sequence). The CDR3 runs to 15 residues. V shed 2 bases and J 4 bases; nucleotides not matched to a gene: 7. Written as DNA, the CDR3 is TGCAGTGCTAGACCTTGGGACAGGGTAGCAGATACGCAGTATTTT. Residues: CSARPWDRVADTQYF.

This chain joins TRBV9 and TRBJ2-7, with TRBD2 matching 12 bases. The CDR3 totals 15 residues. Trimming removed 0 bases from V and 5 bases from J; junction bases left unmatched: 3. Germline lookup yields CDR1 SGDLS and CDR2 YYNGEE. In nucleotides, the CDR3 is TGTGCCAGCAGCGTAGCGACTAGCGGGAGCGACGAGCAGTACTTC. Its protein product is CASSVATSGSDEQYF.

This sequence joins TRBV9 and TRBJ2-5, with TRBD2 identical over 10 bases. CDR1 and CDR2 (germline): SGDLS, YYNGEE. The CDR3 extends over 15 amino acids. With 0 bases clipped from V and 11 bases from J, the junction kept 10 bases outside the gene matches. The DNA for the CDR3 is TGTGCCAGCAGCGTAGAGACTAGCGGGCTCAATGAGCAGTACTTC. Translation gives CASSVETSGLNEQYF.

This chain joins TRBV18 and TRBJ1-1; 7 bases match TRBD1. The germline V gene has CDR1 KGHSH and CDR2 LQKENI. This CDR3 has 14 residues. V was clipped by 3 bases and J by 2 bases; unmatched bases: 3. CDR3 coding DNA: TGTGCCAGCTCACCCTGGGACAGCAACACTGAAGCTTTCTTT. It yields the protein CASSPWDSNTEAFF.

In this sample, this clonotype turned up a few times. The chain uses TRBV27 and TRBJ1-2; 9 positions match TRBD1. The V gene's germline CDR1 is MNHEY and CDR2 SMNVEV (reference sequence). The CDR3 runs to 14 residues. J was trimmed by 6 bases and V by 2 bases; bases with no gene match: 4. This chain's CDR3 is CASSLNRGQDGYTF. In nucleotides, the CDR3 is TGTGCCAGCAGTTTAAACAGGGGGCAGGATGGCTACACCTTC.

This clonotype was recorded a few times. This chain joins TRBV20-1 and TRBJ2-1, with unresolved D. Germline assignment: CDR1 DFQATT and CDR2 SNEGSKA (reference sequence). V was cut by 2 bases and J by 6 bases, with 11 bases left in between. CDR3 length: 13 amino acids. CDR3 nucleotide sequence: TGCAGTGCTAGAATCCCCAGGCTCAATGAGCAGTTCTTC. It encodes CSARIPRLNEQFF.

The sample holds a few counts of this clonotype. The genes are TRBV10-3 and TRBJ1-2; D gene ambiguous. The CDR3 runs 12 residues. V was shortened by 9 bases and J by 3 bases, with 11 bases between the two germline ends. Germline assignment: CDR1 ENHRY and CDR2 SYGVKD. The CDR3 sequence: CAMLKLDYGYTF. DNA for the CDR3: TGTGCCATGCTTAAATTGGACTATGGCTACACCTTC.

This clonotype was counted only a few times. The chain has TRBV20-1 and TRBJ1-5; D ambiguous. CDR3 size: 13 residues. V was cut by 3 bases and J by 7 bases, with 13 bases left in between. Per the germline V gene, CDR1 is DFQATT and CDR2 is SNEGSKA (reference sequence). As DNA, the CDR3 is TGCAGTGCTAGCCCCGGGGTTCTCCAGCCCCAGCATTTT. It translates to CSASPGVLQPQHF.

This clonotype was counted between two and nine times. This chain connects TRBV14 to TRBJ2-1; 8 bases map to TRBD1. CDR3 length: 13 residues. Per the germline V gene, CDR1 is SGHDN and CDR2 is FVKESK. Trimming at V came to 11 bases and at J to 4 bases, leaving 7 bases not matched to a gene. The CDR3 region is CASSGQVYNEQFF. As DNA, the CDR3 is TGTGCCTCCTCGGGACAGGTTTACAATGAGCAGTTCTTC. The full variable domain, in which reference TRBV14 and TRBJ2-1 provide the parts outside the CDR3, is EAGVTQFPSHSVIEKGQTVTLRCDPISGHDNLYWYRRVMGKEIKFLLHFVKESKQDESGMPNNRFLAERTGGTYSTLKVQPAELEDSGVYFCASSGQVYNEQFFGPGTRLTVL.

The chain carries TRBV4-1 and TRBJ2-5, with TRBD1 identical over 8 bases. The CDR3 covers 16 residues. Germline V gene sequence: CDR1 MGHRA, CDR2 YSYEKL. The junction had 14 bases not matched to a gene; V was cut back by 0 bases and J by 11 bases. The CDR3 DNA sequence: TGCGCCAGCAGCCAAGAGGGTCAGGGGGCGTTCGGAGAGCAGTACTTC. Residues: CASSQEGQGAFGEQYF.

This clonotype was seen ten or more times. This rearrangement joins TRBV28 to TRBJ2-7; D unresolved. CDR1 and CDR2 from the germline V gene are MDHEN and SYDVKM. The germline V and J ends were trimmed by 10 bases and 3 bases, with 13 bases remaining between them. The CDR3 is 12 amino acids. CDR3 region: CATKESLYEQYF. The CDR3 coding sequence is TGTGCCACCAAGGAGTCACTCTACGAGCAGTACTTC.

In this sample, this clonotype turned up once. The chain employs TRBV20-1 and TRBJ2-5, with 12 bases that match TRBD1. V shed 3 bases and J 11 bases; nucleotides not matched to a gene: 13. The germline V gene encodes CDR1 DFQATT and CDR2 SNEGSKA (reference sequence). The length of the CDR3 is 15 residues. The CDR3 DNA reads as TGCAGTGCTAGGAACCGGGACAGGGGGCGCCATGAGCAGTACTTC. Translation: CSARNRDRGRHEQYF.

The chain has TRBV4-2 and TRBJ2-2, with TRBD2 identical over 11 bases. The germline V gene has CDR1 LGHNA and CDR2 YNFKEQ. The length of the CDR3 is 16 residues. J gave up 5 bases and V 0 bases, and 2 bases lay outside the gene matches. In DNA form, the CDR3 reads TGTGCCAGCAGCCAAGATGGGACTAGCGGAACCGGGGAGCTGTTTTTT. Amino acids: CASSQDGTSGTGELFF.

The J gene is TRBJ2-1, the V gene TRBV20-1; 13 positions agree with TRBD2. V lost 3 bases, J lost 1 base, and 6 bases stayed unmatched. Germline V gives CDR1 DFQATT, CDR2 SNEGSKA (reference sequence). This CDR3 region has 17 residues. CDR3 bases: TGCAGTGCTAGGTCACTAGCGGGAGGGCCTTCCTACAATGAGCAGTTCTTC. Its protein product is CSARSLAGGPSYNEQFF.